This TCR beta chain was recovered during a study of shared clonotypes between healthy human individuals. General study points: Investigators collected only blood, and repertoires in tissues likely differ. It was the non-shared clonotypes that had lower generation probabilities than clonotypes shared by all four donors.

Each sorted subset replicate got 200 ng genomic DNA, around 29,000 genomes. Authors' data handling: Sequence data from immunoSEQ were junction-only and lacked quality scores; consequently, filtering differed. Using immunoSEQ multiplex PCR, the repertoire was profiled, and TCRdb retains in-frame clones only, with some absent. D and trimming come from the DNA, and the V and J calls and clone size come from that table. The table records roughly 1,800,000 clones, about 95% of them present only once. In the naive CD8 group, cells lacked CD45RO and were positively selected for CCR7, so terminally differentiated effector memory CD45RA+ cells were left out. In regard to this clone: Its target is not known.

CDR3 length: 16 residues. Trimming stripped 0 bases from V and 7 bases from J, with 20 bases between. CDR1 is SGDLS and CDR2 is YYNGEE in the germline V gene. This receptor was identified in a man aged 18-30 years in good health. What was sequenced was naive CD8+ T cells sorted from blood. The chain employs TRBV9 and TRBJ2-7; perhaps D is TRBD1 or TRBD2 (5 bases each). The CDR3 DNA sequence: TGTGCCAGCAGCGTAGGGGGCCCCTCGGTCACGGGGGAGCAGTACTTC. Translation: CASSVGGPSVTGEQYF.